One sample yielded the 9 T cell receptor beta chains listed below, sequenced in a study of technical replicates of blood from a handful of donors. Using immunoSEQ multiplex PCR, the repertoire was profiled, and TCRdb retains in-frame clones only, with some absent. The table has 60,000 to 70,000 clones, about 90% seen once; the top ten hold approximately 5.4%. Source material: PBMCs. The source of these receptors is a human donor in good health. Some clones in this sample may be carry-over from other donors' samples.

The sample holds a few counts of this clone. In DNA, the CDR3 is TGTGCCAGCAGCGTAGACCCAGGGATATCCACTGAAGCTTTCTTT. Translated, it gives CASSVDPGISTEAFF. The V gene is TRBV9, the J gene TRBJ1-1, with D possibly being TRBD1 (5 bases). The length of the CDR3 is 15 residues. In germline, CDR1 is SGDLS, CDR2 YYNGEE. V dropped 0 bases and J dropped 4 bases, with 13 bases sitting between them. Full variable domain (outside the CDR3, taken from reference TRBV9 and TRBJ1-1): DSGVTQTPKHLITATGQRVTLRCSPRSGDLSVYWYQQSLDQGLQFLIQYYNGEERAKGNILERFSAQQFPDLHSELNLSSLELGDSALYFCASSVDPGISTEAFFGQGTRLTVV.

The chain joins TRBV4-3 to TRBJ1-6, with D possibly matching TRBD1 (5 bases). This CDR3 contains 16 residues. From germline, CDR1 is LGHNA and CDR2 YSLEER. The V gene lost 0 bases and the J gene lost 7 bases, with 13 bases spanning the gap. The CDR3 reads CASSQDWQGRNSPLHF. The CDR3 DNA sequence: TGCGCCAGCAGCCAAGATTGGCAGGGAAGAAATTCACCCCTCCACTTT.

J is TRBJ1-2 and V is TRBV7-9; no clear D gene. Looked up from germline, CDR1 is SEHNR and CDR2 is FQNEAQ (reference sequence). Trimming stripped 1 base from V and 7 bases from J, with 7 bases between. The CDR3 is made up of 12 amino acids. The CDR3: CASSLDAGGYTF. CDR3 coding DNA: TGTGCCAGCAGCTTAGACGCCGGTGGCTACACCTTC. Supplemented by reference TRBV7-9 and TRBJ1-2, the full variable domain reads DTGVSQNPRHKITKRGQNVTFRCDPISEHNRLYWYRQTLGQGPEFLTYFQNEAQLEKSRLLSDRFSAERPKGSFSTLEIQRTEQGDSAMYLCASSLDAGGYTFGSGTRLTVV.

The chain recombines TRBV19 with TRBJ2-5; 10 nucleotides match TRBD2. Germline assignment: CDR1 LNHDA and CDR2 SQIVND (reference sequence). This CDR3 is 16 amino acids long. Trimming took 0 bases from V and 4 from J; bases not matched to a gene: 5. CDR3 in amino acids: CASSIELAGAPETQYF. The CDR3 nucleotides are TGTGCCAGTAGTATAGAGCTAGCGGGAGCCCCAGAGACCCAGTACTTC.

The rearrangement joins TRBV29-1 to TRBJ1-1; possible D gene TRBD1, 6 bases. Germline V lookup: CDR1 SQVTM, CDR2 ANQGSEA. There are 11 residues in the CDR3. V lost 7 bases and J lost 8, with 14 bases in between. Written as DNA, the CDR3 is TGCAGCGGGGGGCGGACTGCGGAAGCTTTCTTT. Protein product: CSGGRTAEAFF.

The chain uses TRBV6-6 and TRBJ2-5; TRBD2 matches 7 bases. V dropped 6 bases and J dropped 4; count of bases not matched to a gene: 8. This CDR3 spans 14 amino acids. Germline CDR1 MNHNY, CDR2 SVGAGI (reference sequence). This CDR3 reads CASSPVGGGETQYF. The DNA for the CDR3 is TGTGCCAGCAGCCCCGTGGGGGGGGGAGAGACCCAGTACTTC.

V usage is TRBV10-3 and J usage is TRBJ2-3; possibly TRBD2 for D (5 bases). The CDR3 is 15 amino acids. Trimming stripped 2 bases from V and 4 bases from J, with 13 bases between. Germline V CDR1 and CDR2: ENHRY, SYGVKD. Here the CDR3 reads CAISEPGLSADTQYF. Written as DNA, the CDR3 is TGTGCCATCAGTGAGCCTGGCCTTAGCGCAGATACGCAGTATTTT.

This clone was found once. The rearrangement joins TRBV4-3 to TRBJ2-7; D might be TRBD1 (6 bases). Per the germline V gene, CDR1 is LGHNA and CDR2 is YSLEER. The CDR3 spans 15 residues. Trimming pared 0 bases from V and 0 bases from J, leaving 9 bases between. In DNA, the CDR3 is TGCGCCAGCAGCCAAGAGAACAGGGCCTCCTACGAGCAGTACTTC. Protein product: CASSQENRASYEQYF.

The chain couples TRBV6-5 to TRBJ1-6; 8 bases align to TRBD1. V lost 6 bases, J lost 10 bases, and 5 bases stayed unmatched. Germline CDR1 reads MNHEY; CDR2 reads SVGAGI. The CDR3 totals 13 residues. The CDR3 reads CASRTGVGSPLHF. The CDR3 coding sequence is TGTGCCAGCAGGACAGGGGTCGGATCACCCCTCCACTTT.